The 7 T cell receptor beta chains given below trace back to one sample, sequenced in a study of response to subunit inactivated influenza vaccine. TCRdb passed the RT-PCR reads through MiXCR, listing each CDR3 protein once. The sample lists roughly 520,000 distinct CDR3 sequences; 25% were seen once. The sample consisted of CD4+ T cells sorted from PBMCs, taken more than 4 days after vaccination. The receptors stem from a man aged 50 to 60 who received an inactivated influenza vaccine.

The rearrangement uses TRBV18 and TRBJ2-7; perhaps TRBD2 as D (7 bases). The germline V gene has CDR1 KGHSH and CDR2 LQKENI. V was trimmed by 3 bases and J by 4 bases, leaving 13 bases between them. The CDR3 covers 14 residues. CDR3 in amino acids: CASSPNREGYEQYF. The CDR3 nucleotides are TGTGCCAGCTCACCCAACAGGGAGGGGTACGAGCAGTACTTC. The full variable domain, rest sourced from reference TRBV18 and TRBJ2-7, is NAGVMQNPRHLVRRRGQEARLRCSPMKGHSHVYWYRQLPEEGLKFMVYLQKENIIDESGMPKERFSAEFPKEGPSILRIQQVVRGDSAAYFCASSPNREGYEQYFGPGTRLTVT.

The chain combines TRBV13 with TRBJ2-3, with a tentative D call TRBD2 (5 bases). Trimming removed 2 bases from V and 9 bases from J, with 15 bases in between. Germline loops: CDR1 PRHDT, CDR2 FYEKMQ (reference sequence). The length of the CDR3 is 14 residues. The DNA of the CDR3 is TGTGCCAGCAGCTTATCCGGGGAAACAGCCACGCAGTATTTT. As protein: CASSLSGETATQYF.

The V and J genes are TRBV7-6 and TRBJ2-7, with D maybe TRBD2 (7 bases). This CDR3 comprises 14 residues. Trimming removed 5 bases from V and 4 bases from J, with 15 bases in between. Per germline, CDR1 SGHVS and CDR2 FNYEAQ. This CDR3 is CASSSGGGDYEQYF. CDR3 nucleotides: TGTGCCAGCAGCAGTGGAGGGGGGGATTACGAGCAGTACTTC.

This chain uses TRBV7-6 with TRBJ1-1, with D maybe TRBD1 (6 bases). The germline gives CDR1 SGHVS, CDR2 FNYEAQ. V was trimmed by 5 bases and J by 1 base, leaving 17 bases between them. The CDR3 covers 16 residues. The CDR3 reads CASSPLRGERNTEAFF. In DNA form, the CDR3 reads TGTGCCAGCAGCCCACTAAGGGGGGAAAGGAACACTGAAGCTTTCTTT.

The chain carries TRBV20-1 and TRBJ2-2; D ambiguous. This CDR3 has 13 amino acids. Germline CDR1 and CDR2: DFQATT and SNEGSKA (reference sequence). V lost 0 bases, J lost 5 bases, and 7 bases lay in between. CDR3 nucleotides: TGCAGTGCTAGAGATTACCTGACCGGGGAGCTGTTTTTT. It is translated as CSARDYLTGELFF.

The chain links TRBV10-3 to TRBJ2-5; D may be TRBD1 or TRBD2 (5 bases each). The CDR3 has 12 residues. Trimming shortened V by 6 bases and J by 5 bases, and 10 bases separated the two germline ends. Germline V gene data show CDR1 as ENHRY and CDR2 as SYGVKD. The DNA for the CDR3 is TGTGCCATCAGACGGGACGGGGAGACCCAGTACTTC. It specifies CAIRRDGETQYF.

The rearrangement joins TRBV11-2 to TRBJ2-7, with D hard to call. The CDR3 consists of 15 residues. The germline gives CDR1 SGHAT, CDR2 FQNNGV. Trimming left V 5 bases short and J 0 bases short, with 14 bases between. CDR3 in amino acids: CASSPLSGGSYEQYF. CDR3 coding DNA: TGTGCCAGCAGCCCACTTTCTGGTGGCTCCTACGAGCAGTACTTC.